This TCR beta chain was sequenced for a study of blood T cells in healthy people across ages. Study overall: About one barcoded beta molecule was captured per two T cells (by template switching). Study-level results: More naive CD4+ cells and higher diversity marked long-lived donors relative to aged donors.

The CDR3 contains 20 residues. Germline CDR1 reads MGHRA; CDR2 reads YSYEKL. Trimming removed 0 bases from V and 5 bases from J; junction bases left unmatched: 14. Using a J-beta primer mix together with a sample-barcoded 5' primer, a second PCR was run for about 6 to 11 cycles. MiXCR, applied by TCRdb to the 5' RACE reads, yields one record per CDR3 protein. The sample lists roughly 1,500,000 distinct CDR3 sequences; 42% were seen once. Per-sample yields of isolated PBMCs were at least 6 million. Comment on this clonotype: The antigen remains undetermined.

The source of this sequence is a woman aged 18-29 years in good health. The chain has TRBV4-1 and TRBJ2-1, with 12 bases fitting TRBD2. The sample consisted of blood. CDR3: CASSQDLRLAGAQHHNEQFF. The CDR3 DNA reads TGCGCCAGCAGCCAAGATTTGAGACTAGCGGGGGCGCAACATCACAATGAGCAGTTCTTC.